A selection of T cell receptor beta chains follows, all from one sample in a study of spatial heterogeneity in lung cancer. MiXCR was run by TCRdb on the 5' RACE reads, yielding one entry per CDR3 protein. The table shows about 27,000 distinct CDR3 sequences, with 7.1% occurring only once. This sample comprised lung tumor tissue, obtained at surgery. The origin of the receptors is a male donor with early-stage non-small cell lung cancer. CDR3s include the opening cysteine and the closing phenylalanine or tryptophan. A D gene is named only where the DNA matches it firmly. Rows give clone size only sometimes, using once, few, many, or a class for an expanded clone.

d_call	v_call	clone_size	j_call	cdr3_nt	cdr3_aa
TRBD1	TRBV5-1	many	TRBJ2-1	TGCGCCAGCAGCTTGGATGACAGGGGATGGGTTAACAATGAGCAGTTCTTC	CASSLDDRGWVNNEQFF
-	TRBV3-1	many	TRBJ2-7	TGTGCCAGCAGCCAAGGCAGTATCGAGCAGTACTTC	CASSQGSIEQYF
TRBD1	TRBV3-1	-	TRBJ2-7	TGTGCCAGCAGCCTAGGACAGGGGGCCACCCAACGGTACTTC	CASSLGQGATQRYF
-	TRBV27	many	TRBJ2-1	TGTGCCAGCAGACCGGGGCCCCGCTACAATGAGCAGTTCTTC	CASRPGPRYNEQFF
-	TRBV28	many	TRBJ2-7	TGTGCCAGCAGGGGAAATCACTACGAGCAGTACTTC	CASRGNHYEQYF
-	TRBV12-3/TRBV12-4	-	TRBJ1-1	TGTGCCAGTCAGCGTCAGGCGACGAACACTGAAGCTTTCTTT	CASQRQATNTEAFF
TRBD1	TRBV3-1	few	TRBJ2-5	TGTGCCAGCAGTCCGGTATCGGGACAGCGAGAGACCCAGTACTTC	CASSPVSGQRETQYF
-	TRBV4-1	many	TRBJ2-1	TGCGCCAGCAGCCGGGCGCAGAGTTCGGATGAGCAGTTCTTC	CASSRAQSSDEQFF
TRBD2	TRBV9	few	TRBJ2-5	TGTGCCAGCAGCTCCGGGGGGGGCCTGGAGACCCAGTACTTC	CASSSGGGLETQYF
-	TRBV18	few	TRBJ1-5	TGTGCCAGCTCACCACCGGGGACTTCCAATCAGCCCCAGCATTTT	CASSPPGTSNQPQHF
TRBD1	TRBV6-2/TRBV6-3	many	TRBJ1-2	TGTGCCAGCAGTTACCCCGAGGGACAGGCGCTCTATGGCTACACCTTC	CASSYPEGQALYGYTF
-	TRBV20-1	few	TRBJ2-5	TGCAGTGCTAGGACGAAAGGGGTGGATGAAGAGACCCAGTACTTC	CSARTKGVDEETQYF
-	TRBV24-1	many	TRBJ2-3	TGTGCCACCAGTGATTCGACAGGACTTCGGGATACGCAGTATTTT	CATSDSTGLRDTQYF
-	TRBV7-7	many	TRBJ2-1	TGTGCCAGCAGTTATGGGGGTGGGTATGAGCAGTTCTTC	CASSYGGGYEQFF
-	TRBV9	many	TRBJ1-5	TGTGCCAGCAGCGTCGATATCAATCAGCCCCAGCATTTT	CASSVDINQPQHF
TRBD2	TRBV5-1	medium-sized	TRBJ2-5	TGCGCCAGCTACGGACTAGCGGGGGGACAAGAGACCCAGTACTTC	CASYGLAGGQETQYF
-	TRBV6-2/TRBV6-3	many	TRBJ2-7	TGTGCCAGCAGCGATAACTACGAGCAGTACTTC	CASSDNYEQYF
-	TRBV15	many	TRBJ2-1	TGTGCCACCAGCAGAGGACGGGATGGGGGATACAATGAGCAGTTCTTC	CATSRGRDGGYNEQFF
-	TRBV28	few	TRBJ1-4	TGTGCCAGCAGCCAAGGTGGGGGAAGGAGTGAAAAACTGTTTTTT	CASSQGGGRSEKLFF
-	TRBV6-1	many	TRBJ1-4	TGTGCCAGCAGATACCCTGGGCAGGGTGGTGAAAAACTGTTTTTT	CASRYPGQGGEKLFF
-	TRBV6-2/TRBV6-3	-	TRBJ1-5	TGTGCCAGCCAAAACAGCCGCAATCAGCCCCAGCATTTT	CASQNSRNQPQHF
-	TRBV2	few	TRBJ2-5	TGTGCCAGCAGCAGCGGGACAGGCCAAGAGACCCAGTACTTC	CASSSGTGQETQYF
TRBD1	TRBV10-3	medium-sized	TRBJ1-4	TGTGCCATCAGCAAGTCCCGGGACAGGGGGTTAGACGAAAAACTGTTTTTT	CAISKSRDRGLDEKLFF
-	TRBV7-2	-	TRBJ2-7	TGTGCCAGCAGCTCCAGGGGGGGCTCCTACGAGCAGTACTTC	CASSSRGGSYEQYF
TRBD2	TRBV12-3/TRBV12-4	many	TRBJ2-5	TGTGCCAGCAGTTTGTGGACTAGCGGGGGGGAAAAAGAGACCCAGTACTTC	CASSLWTSGGEKETQYF
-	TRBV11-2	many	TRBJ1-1	TGTGCCAGCAGCTTAAGGGGGGCTTTCTTT	CASSLRGAFF
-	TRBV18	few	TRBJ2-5	TGTGCCAGCTCACCACTCGCGCAAGAGACCCAGTACTTC	CASSPLAQETQYF
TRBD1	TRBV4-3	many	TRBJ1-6	TGCGCCAGCAGCCAAGAGGGGACAGACTCCTATAATTCACCCCTCCACTTT	CASSQEGTDSYNSPLHF
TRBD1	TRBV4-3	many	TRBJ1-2	TGCGCCAGCAGGAGAGAGGGGACAGGGGCGGTTTCTGGCTACACCTTC	CASRREGTGAVSGYTF
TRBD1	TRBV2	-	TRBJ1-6	TGTGCCAGCAGAACTCAGGACAGGGGACGTAATTCACCCCTCCACTTT	CASRTQDRGRNSPLHF
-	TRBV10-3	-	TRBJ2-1	TGTGCCATCAGTGATTTTTTCAGGGGTCTGAGCTCCTACAATGAGCAGTTCTTC	CAISDFFRGLSSYNEQFF
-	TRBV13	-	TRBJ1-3	TGTGCCAGCAGCTTAATGAGGGCGGCTGGAAACACCATATATTTT	CASSLMRAAGNTIYF
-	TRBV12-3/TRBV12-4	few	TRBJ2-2	TGTGCCAGCAGTTCCTCAGGGTGGGGGGACACCGGGGAGCTGTTTTTT	CASSSSGWGDTGELFF
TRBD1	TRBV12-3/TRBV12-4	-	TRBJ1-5	TGTGCCAGCAGTTTAGGACAGGGAAACAATCAGCCCCAGCATTTT	CASSLGQGNNQPQHF
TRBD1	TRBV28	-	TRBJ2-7	TGTGCCAGCAGTTTAATGGGACAGGGGCTCTCCTACGAGCAGTACTTC	CASSLMGQGLSYEQYF
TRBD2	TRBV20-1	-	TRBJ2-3	TGCAGTGCCAAAAGCGGGGGTAGCTACACAGATACGCAGTATTTT	CSAKSGGSYTDTQYF
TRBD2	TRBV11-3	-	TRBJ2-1	TGTGCCAGCAGACGTAGCGGGGGGGCCAATGAGCAGTTCTTC	CASRRSGGANEQFF
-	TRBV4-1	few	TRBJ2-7	TGCGCCAGCAGCCAAGAAATAGGGTACGAGCAGTACTTC	CASSQEIGYEQYF
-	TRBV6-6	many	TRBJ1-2	TGTGCCAGCAGTTACAACTATGGCTACACCTTC	CASSYNYGYTF
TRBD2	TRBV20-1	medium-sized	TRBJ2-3	TGCAGTGCTACCGGGACTAGCGGGGCAACAGATACGCAGTATTTT	CSATGTSGATDTQYF
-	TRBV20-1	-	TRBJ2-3	TGCAGTGCTAGAGATTCAGGACAGGGAGGGTACACAGATACGCAGTATTTT	CSARDSGQGGYTDTQYF
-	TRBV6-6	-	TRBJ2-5	TGTGCCAGCACCAGACAGCCACAAGAGACCCAGTACTTC	CASTRQPQETQYF
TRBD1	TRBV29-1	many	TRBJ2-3	TGCAGCGCCTCTCGGACAGGGATGGGCACAGATACGCAGTATTTT	CSASRTGMGTDTQYF
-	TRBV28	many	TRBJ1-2	TGTGCCAGCAGCCGTGTCACACTGGGTGGCTACACCTTC	CASSRVTLGGYTF
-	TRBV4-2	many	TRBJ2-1	TGTGCCAGCAGCCATGTCGGGAAGGGTAGCTATGAGCAGTTCTTC	CASSHVGKGSYEQFF
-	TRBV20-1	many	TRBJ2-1	TGCAGTGCTAGAGTGGGAGGGGGCGGAAGATACAATGAGCAGTTCTTC	CSARVGGGGRYNEQFF
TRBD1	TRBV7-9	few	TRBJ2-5	TGTGCCAGCAGCTCGTACCGGGACAGGGGGCGAGAGACCCAGTACTTC	CASSSYRDRGRETQYF
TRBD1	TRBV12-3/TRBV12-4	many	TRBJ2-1	TGTGCCAGCAGTTTAGGGACAGGGGCCTTCAATGAGCAGTTCTTC	CASSLGTGAFNEQFF
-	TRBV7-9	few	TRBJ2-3	TGTGCCAGCAGCGAGTGGGGTCTTAGCACAGATACGCAGTATTTT	CASSEWGLSTDTQYF